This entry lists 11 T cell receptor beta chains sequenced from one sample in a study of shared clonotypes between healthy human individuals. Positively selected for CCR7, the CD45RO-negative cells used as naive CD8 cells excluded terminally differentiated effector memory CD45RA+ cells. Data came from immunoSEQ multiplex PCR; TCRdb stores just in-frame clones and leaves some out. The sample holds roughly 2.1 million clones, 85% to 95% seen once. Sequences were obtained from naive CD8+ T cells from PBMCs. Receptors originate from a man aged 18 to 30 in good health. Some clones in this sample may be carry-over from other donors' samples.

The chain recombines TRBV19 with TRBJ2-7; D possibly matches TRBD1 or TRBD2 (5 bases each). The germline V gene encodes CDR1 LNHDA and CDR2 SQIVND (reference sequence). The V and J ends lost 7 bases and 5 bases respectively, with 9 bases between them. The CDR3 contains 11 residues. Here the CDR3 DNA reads TGTGCCAGTACCGAGGGGAACGAGCAGTACTTC. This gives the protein CASTEGNEQYF.

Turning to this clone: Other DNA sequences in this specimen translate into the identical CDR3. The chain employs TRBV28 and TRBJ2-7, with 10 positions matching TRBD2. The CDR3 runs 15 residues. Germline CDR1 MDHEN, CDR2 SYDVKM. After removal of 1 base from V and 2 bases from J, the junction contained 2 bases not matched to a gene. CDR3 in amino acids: CASSLSLAGAYEQYF. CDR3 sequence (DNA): TGTGCCAGCAGTTTATCCCTAGCGGGAGCCTACGAGCAGTACTTC.

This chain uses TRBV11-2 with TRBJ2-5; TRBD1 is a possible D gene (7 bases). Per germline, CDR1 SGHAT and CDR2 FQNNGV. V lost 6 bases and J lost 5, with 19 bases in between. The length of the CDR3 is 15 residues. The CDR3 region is CASSTGGGLRETQYF. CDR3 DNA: TGTGCCAGCAGTACCGGAGGGGGCTTGAGGGAGACCCAGTACTTC.

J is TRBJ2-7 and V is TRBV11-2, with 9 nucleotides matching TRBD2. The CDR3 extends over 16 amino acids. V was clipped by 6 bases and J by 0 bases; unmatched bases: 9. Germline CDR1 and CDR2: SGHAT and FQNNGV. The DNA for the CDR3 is TGTGCCAGCAGTCCCCCGCCTAGCGGGAACTCCTACGAGCAGTACTTC. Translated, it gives CASSPPPSGNSYEQYF.

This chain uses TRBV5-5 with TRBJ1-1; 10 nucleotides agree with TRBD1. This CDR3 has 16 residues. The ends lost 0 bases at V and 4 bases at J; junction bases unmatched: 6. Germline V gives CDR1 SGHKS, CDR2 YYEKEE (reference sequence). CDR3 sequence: CASSLAPGQGTTEAFF. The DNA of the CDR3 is TGTGCCAGCAGCTTGGCCCCGGGACAGGGGACCACTGAAGCTTTCTTT.

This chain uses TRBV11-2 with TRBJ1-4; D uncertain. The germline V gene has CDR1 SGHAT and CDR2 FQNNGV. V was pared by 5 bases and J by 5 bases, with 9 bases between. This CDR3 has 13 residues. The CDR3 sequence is CASSRLGNEKLFF. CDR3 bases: TGTGCCAGCAGCCGGCTTGGGAATGAAAAACTGTTTTTT.

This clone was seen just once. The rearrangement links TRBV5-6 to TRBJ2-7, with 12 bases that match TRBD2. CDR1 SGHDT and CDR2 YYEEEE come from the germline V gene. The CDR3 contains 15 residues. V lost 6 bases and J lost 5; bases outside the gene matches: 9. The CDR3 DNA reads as TGTGCCAGCATCCTGACTAGCGGGAGTCTAGACGAGCAGTACTTC. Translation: CASILTSGSLDEQYF.

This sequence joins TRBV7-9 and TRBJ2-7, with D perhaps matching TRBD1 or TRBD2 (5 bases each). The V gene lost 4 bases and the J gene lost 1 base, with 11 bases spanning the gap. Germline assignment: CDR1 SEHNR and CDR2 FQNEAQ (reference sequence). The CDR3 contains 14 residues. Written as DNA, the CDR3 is TGTGCCAGCAGCTCCCGGGACGCATCCTACGAGCAGTACTTC. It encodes CASSSRDASYEQYF.

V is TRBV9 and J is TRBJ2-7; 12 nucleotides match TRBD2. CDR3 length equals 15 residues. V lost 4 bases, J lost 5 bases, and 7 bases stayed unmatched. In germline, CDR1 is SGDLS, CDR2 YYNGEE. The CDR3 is CASSLGTSGRHEQYF. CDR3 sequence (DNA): TGTGCCAGCAGCCTCGGAACTAGCGGGAGGCACGAGCAGTACTTC.

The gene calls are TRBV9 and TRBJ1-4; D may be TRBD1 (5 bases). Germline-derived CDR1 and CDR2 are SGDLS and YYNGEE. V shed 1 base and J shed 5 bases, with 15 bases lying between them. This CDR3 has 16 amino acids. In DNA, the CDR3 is TGTGCCAGCAGCGTACAGGGACGGAAATCCAATGAAAAACTGTTTTTT. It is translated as CASSVQGRKSNEKLFF.

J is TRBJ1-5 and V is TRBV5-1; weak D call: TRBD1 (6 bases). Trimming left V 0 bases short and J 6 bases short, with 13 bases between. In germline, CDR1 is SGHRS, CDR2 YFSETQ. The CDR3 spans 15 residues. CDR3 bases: TGCGCCAGCAGCTTGGAGGGGGGAATCAGTCAGCCCCAGCATTTT. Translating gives CASSLEGGISQPQHF.